The TCR beta chain under discussion was sequenced for a study of T cell changes during pregnancy in multiple sclerosis. Profiled with immunoSEQ multiplex PCR; TCRdb holds only in-frame clones, not every one. The sample yields approximately 21,000 clones, around 85% seen once. Germline CDR1 is SGDLS and CDR2 is YYNGEE. This CDR3 is built from 12 residues. The V gene lost 3 bases and the J gene lost 8 bases, with 11 bases spanning the gap. This sequence was found in a female donor in good health, enrolled as a control in a pregnancy study. The specimen comprised CD8+ T cells from peripheral blood mononuclear cells, sampled after pregnancy. The chain uses TRBV9 and TRBJ1-2; D remains ambiguous. Here the CDR3 reads CASSDKREGYTF. DNA of the CDR3: TGTGCCAGCAGCGATAAGAGGGAAGGCTACACCTTC. Full variable domain (remainder filled in from reference TRBV9 and TRBJ1-2): DSGVTQTPKHLITATGQRVTLRCSPRSGDLSVYWYQQSLDQGLQFLIQYYNGEERAKGNILERFSAQQFPDLHSELNLSSLELGDSALYFCASSDKREGYTFGSGTRLTVV.